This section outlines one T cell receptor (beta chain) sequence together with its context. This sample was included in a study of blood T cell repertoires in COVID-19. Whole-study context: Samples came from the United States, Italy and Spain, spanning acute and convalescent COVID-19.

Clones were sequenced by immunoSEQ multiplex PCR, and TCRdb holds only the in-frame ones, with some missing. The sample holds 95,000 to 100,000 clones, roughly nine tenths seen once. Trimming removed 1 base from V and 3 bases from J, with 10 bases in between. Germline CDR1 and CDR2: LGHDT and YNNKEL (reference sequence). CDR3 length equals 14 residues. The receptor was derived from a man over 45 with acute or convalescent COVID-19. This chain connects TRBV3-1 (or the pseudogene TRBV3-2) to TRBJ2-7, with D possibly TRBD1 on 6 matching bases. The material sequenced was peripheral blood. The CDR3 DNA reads TGTGCCAGCAGCCAAGGGACAGAACTCTACGAGCAGTACTTC. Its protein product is CASSQGTELYEQYF.